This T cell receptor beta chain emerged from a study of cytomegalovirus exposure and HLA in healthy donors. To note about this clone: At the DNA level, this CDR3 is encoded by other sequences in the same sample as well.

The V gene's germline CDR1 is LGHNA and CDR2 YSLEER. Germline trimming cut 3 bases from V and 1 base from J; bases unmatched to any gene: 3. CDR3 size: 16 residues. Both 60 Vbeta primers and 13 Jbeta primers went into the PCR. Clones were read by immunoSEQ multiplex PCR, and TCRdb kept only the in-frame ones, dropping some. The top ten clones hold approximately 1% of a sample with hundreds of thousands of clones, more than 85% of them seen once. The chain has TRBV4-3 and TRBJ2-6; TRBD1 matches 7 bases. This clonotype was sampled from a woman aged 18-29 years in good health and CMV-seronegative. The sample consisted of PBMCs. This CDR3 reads CASSQETGSGANVLTF. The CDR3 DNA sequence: TGCGCCAGCAGCCAGGAGACAGGGTCTGGGGCCAACGTCCTGACTTTC.